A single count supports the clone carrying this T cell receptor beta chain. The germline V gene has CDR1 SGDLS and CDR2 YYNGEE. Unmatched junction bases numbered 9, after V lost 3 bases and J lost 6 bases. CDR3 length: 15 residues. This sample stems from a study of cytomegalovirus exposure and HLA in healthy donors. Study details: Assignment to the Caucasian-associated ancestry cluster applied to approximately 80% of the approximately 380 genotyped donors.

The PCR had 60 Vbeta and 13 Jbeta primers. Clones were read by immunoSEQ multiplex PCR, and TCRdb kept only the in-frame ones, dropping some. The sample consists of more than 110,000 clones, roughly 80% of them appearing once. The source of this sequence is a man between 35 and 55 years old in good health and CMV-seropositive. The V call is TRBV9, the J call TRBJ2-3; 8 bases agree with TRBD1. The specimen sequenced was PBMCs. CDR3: CASSASGGAADTQYF. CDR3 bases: TGTGCCAGCAGCGCTTCAGGGGGCGCGGCGGATACGCAGTATTTT.